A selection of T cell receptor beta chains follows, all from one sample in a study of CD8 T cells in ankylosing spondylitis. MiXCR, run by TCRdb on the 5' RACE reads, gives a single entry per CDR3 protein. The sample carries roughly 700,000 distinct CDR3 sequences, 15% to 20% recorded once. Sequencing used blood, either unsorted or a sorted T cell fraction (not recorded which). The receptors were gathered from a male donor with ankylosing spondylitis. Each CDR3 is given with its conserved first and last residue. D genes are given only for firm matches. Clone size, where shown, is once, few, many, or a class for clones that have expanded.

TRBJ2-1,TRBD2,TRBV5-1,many,TGCGCCAGCAGCCTAACACCTCCGACTAGCGGGTCCTACAATGAGCAGTTCTTC,CASSLTPPTSGSYNEQFF
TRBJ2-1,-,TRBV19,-,TGTGCCAGTAGTATGGTTGCCAATGAGCAGTTCTTC,CASSMVANEQFF
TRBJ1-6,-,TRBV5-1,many,TGCGCCAGCAGCGACCGAACAGGACATAATTCACCCCTCCACTTT,CASSDRTGHNSPLHF
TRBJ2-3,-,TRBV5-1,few,TGCGCCAGCAGCTTGGGAGGGGCTCTTGCAGATACGCAGTATTTT,CASSLGGALADTQYF
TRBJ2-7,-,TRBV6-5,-,TGTGCCAGCAGTCTACAGGGATCTCAATACGAGCAGTACTTC,CASSLQGSQYEQYF
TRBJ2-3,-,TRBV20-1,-,TGCAGTGCTCCTACGGGACACCTTCGCACAGATACGCAGTATTTT,CSAPTGHLRTDTQYF
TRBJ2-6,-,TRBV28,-,TGTGCCAGCAGTTATGTTAGCCTCTCTGGGGCCAACGTCCTGACTTTC,CASSYVSLSGANVLTF
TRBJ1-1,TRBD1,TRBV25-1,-,TGTGCCAGCAGTGATCTTACAGGGGGCACTGAAGCTTTCTTT,CASSDLTGGTEAFF
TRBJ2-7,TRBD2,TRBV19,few,TGTGCCAGTAGTGCCCTACGGACTAGCGGGATGGTATCCTACGAGCAGTACTTC,CASSALRTSGMVSYEQYF
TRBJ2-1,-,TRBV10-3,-,TGTGCCATCAGTGACCAGAGCTACAATGAGCAGTTCTTC,CAISDQSYNEQFF
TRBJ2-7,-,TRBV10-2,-,TGCGCCAGCAGTGAGGGCGGTCTGAGCTACGAGCAGTACTTC,CASSEGGLSYEQYF
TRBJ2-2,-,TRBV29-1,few,TGCAGCGCCCGCGGCACCGGGGAGCTGTTTTTT,CSARGTGELFF
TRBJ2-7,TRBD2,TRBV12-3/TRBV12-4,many,TGTGCCAGCAGACCCGGCGGGACTATTACCTACGAGCAGTACTTC,CASRPGGTITYEQYF
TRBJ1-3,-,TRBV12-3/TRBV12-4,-,TGTGCCAGCAGTGACCACAGTGCAGCCCCTGAGGGAAACACCATATATTTT,CASSDHSAAPEGNTIYF
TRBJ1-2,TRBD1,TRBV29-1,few,TGCAGCGTCGAACAGGGGGCCAATGGCTACACCTTC,CSVEQGANGYTF
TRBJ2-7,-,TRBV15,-,TGTGCCACCAGCAGAGATCTAAATTACGAGCAGTACTTC,CATSRDLNYEQYF
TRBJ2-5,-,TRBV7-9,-,TGTGCCAGCAGCTTCTGGGGGCAGCCAGAGACCCAGTACTTC,CASSFWGQPETQYF
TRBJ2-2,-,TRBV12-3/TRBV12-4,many,TGTGCCAGCGCGGACACCGGGGAGCTGTTTTTT,CASADTGELFF
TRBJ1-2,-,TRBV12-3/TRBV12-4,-,TGTGCCAGCAGTTTTTTGGTGGGCTATGGCTACACCTTC,CASSFLVGYGYTF
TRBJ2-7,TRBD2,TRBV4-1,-,TGCGCCAGCAGCCACCTAGCGGGGGGATTTTACGAGCAGTACTTC,CASSHLAGGFYEQYF
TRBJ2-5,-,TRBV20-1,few,TGCAGTGCTACGGACGTCGGGGAACAAGAGACCCAGTACTTC,CSATDVGEQETQYF
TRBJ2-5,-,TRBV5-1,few,TGCGCCAGCAGCTTTATCGGGACCACCCAAGAGACCCAGTACTTC,CASSFIGTTQETQYF
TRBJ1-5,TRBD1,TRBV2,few,TGTGCCAGCAGTCGTCGGGGACAGGGCAATCAGCCCCAGCATTTT,CASSRRGQGNQPQHF
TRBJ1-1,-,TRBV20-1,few,TGCAGTGCTAGACCTGGGGGGGGCACGAGGAGGAACACTGAAGCTTTCTTT,CSARPGGGTRRNTEAFF
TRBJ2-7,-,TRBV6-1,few,TGTGCCAGCAGTCTCCTGGTCACCGGCCTGGCCTACGAGCAGTACTTC,CASSLLVTGLAYEQYF
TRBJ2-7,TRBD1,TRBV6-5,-,TGTGCCAGCAGTTACACGGGACAGGGGTCCGACGAGCAGTACTTC,CASSYTGQGSDEQYF
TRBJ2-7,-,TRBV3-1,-,TGTGCCAGCAGCCAAGACGTGACAGGTTCCGACGAGCAGTACTTC,CASSQDVTGSDEQYF
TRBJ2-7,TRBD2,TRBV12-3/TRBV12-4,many,TGTGCCAGCAAGCTGAGCGGGGACTACGAGCAGTACTTC,CASKLSGDYEQYF
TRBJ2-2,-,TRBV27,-,TGTGCCACATGGGTGGGCGGGATCGGTGGCGGGGAGCTGTTTTTT,CATWVGGIGGGELFF
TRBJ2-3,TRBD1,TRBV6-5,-,TGTGCCAGCAGTTACGGGCGACAGGGGGGGGGAGATACGCAGTATTTT,CASSYGRQGGGDTQYF
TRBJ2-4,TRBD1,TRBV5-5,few,TGTGCCAGCAGCCAGGGGACAGGAAACATTCAGTACTTC,CASSQGTGNIQYF
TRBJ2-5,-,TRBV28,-,TGTGCCAGCAGTTTCAGGCAGGGCAATCGAGAGACCCAGTACTTC,CASSFRQGNRETQYF
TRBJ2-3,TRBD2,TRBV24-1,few,TGTGCCACCAGTGACCCGACTAGCGGGAGCACAGATACGCAGTATTTT,CATSDPTSGSTDTQYF
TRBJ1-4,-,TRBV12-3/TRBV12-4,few,TGTGCCAGCAGACCCCGATCCTCTCAAAAACTGTTTTTT,CASRPRSSQKLFF
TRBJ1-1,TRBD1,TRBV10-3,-,TGTGCCATCAGGACAGGGGGCACTGAAGCTTTCTTT,CAIRTGGTEAFF